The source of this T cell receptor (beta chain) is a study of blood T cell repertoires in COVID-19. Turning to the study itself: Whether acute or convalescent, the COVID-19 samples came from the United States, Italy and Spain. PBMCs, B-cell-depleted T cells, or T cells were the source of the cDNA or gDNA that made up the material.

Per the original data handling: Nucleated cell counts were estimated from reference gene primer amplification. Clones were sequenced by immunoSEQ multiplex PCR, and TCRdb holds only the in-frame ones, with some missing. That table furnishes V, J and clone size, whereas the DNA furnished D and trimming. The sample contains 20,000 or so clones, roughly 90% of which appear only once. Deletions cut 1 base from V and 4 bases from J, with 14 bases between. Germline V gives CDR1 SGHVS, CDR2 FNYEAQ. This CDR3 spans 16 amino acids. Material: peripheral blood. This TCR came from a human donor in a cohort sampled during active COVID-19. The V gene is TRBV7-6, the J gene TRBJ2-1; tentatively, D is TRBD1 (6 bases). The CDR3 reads CASSLVPGQEYNEQFF. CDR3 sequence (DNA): TGTGCCAGCAGCTTAGTACCGGGACAAGAATACAATGAGCAGTTCTTC.